Following are 13 T cell receptor beta chains from one sample sequenced in a study of glioma-infiltrating T cells after dendritic cell vaccination. The method was immunoSEQ multiplex PCR; TCRdb's version includes in-frame clones alone and lacks a portion of them. The table includes approximately 36,000 clones, approximately 82% detected once. This sample comprised blood, obtained before dendritic cell vaccination. The receptors were sampled from a human donor with glioblastoma.

This chain joins TRBV10-1 and TRBJ1-6; a weak D match, TRBD1 (6 bases). Trimming pared 3 bases from V and 0 bases from J, leaving 18 bases between. From germline, CDR1 is WNHNN and CDR2 SYGVQD (reference sequence). This CDR3 contains 19 residues. CDR3 loop: CASSEPGQPVSSYNSPLHF. Here the CDR3 DNA reads TGCGCCAGCAGTGAACCGGGACAACCGGTTAGCTCCTATAATTCACCCCTCCACTTT.

The chain has TRBV18 and TRBJ1-1; 9 nucleotides agree with TRBD1. There are 14 residues in the CDR3. The V gene's germline CDR1 is KGHSH and CDR2 LQKENI. J lost 4 bases, V lost 4 bases, and 4 bases had no gene match. In DNA form, the CDR3 reads TGTGCCAGCTCACTACAGGGGGCAGGCACTGAAGCTTTCTTT. Protein: CASSLQGAGTEAFF.

This clone was observed a single time. The V gene is TRBV9, the J gene TRBJ2-1; perhaps TRBD2 as D (6 bases). Trimming cost V 3 bases and J 11 bases, with 15 bases left between them. The CDR3 totals 13 residues. CDR1 and CDR2 (germline): SGDLS, YYNGEE. This chain's CDR3 is CASSGNLGGQQFF. Here the CDR3 DNA reads TGTGCCAGCAGCGGCAATCTGGGGGGTCAGCAGTTCTTC.

The chain is built from TRBV30 and TRBJ2-7, with 7 bases that match TRBD1. The CDR3 runs 13 residues. Germline V gene sequence: CDR1 GTSNPN, CDR2 SVGIG (reference sequence). Trimming removed 4 bases from V and 5 bases from J; junction bases left unmatched: 8. CDR3 residues: CAWMRTGPNEQYF. CDR3 DNA sequence: TGTGCCTGGATGAGGACAGGTCCCAACGAGCAGTACTTC.

This chain links TRBV28 with TRBJ1-1; D remains ambiguous. Trimming left V 6 bases short and J 1 base short, with 6 bases between. Germline V gene lookup returns CDR1 MDHEN and CDR2 SYDVKM. The CDR3 sequence is 12 residues long. CDR3 region: CASSEGNTEAFF. The DNA for the CDR3 is TGTGCCAGCAGCGAGGGGAACACTGAAGCTTTCTTT. The whole variable domain, remainder taken from reference TRBV28 and TRBJ1-1, is DVKVTQSSRYLVKRTGEKVFLECVQDMDHENMFWYRQDPGLGLRLIYFSYDVKMKEKGDIPEGYSVSREKKERFSLILESASTNQTSMYLCASSEGNTEAFFGQGTRLTVV.

The chain carries TRBV4-2 and TRBJ2-7; 11 nucleotides line up with TRBD1. This CDR3 comprises 16 residues. V was pared by 4 bases and J by 4 bases, with 9 bases of the junction left unmatched. Germline assignment: CDR1 LGHNA and CDR2 YNFKEQ. CDR3 sequence reads: CASSPWGTGGRYEQYF. The CDR3 region has the DNA TGTGCCAGCAGCCCCTGGGGGACAGGGGGGAGATACGAGCAGTACTTC.

This clone was counted a single time. V and J are TRBV15 and TRBJ1-5; D is possibly TRBD1 (5 bases). Germline lookup yields CDR1 LNHNV and CDR2 YYDKDF (reference sequence). V was pared by 7 bases and J by 0 bases, with 13 bases between. CDR3 length: 15 amino acids. The chain's CDR3 is CATKLTVYSNQPQHF. Written as DNA, the CDR3 is TGTGCCACCAAGCTGACAGTCTATAGCAATCAGCCCCAGCATTTT.

The chain is built from TRBV27 and TRBJ2-7; TRBD1 agrees at 8 bases. Per the germline V gene, CDR1 is MNHEY and CDR2 is SMNVEV (reference sequence). This CDR3 contains 14 residues. Trimming removed 5 bases from V and 0 bases from J; junction bases left unmatched: 3. This chain's CDR3 is CASSQGQASYEQYF. The CDR3 coding sequence is TGTGCCAGCAGTCAGGGACAGGCCTCCTACGAGCAGTACTTC.

The rearrangement uses TRBV6-6 and TRBJ1-1; D gene ambiguous. There are 12 residues in the CDR3. Germline loops: CDR1 MNHNY, CDR2 SVGAGI (reference sequence). Trimming removed 11 bases at V and 3 bases at J, with 13 bases between. CDR3 in DNA: TGTGCCGCAAGTAGATCGGACACTGAAGCTTTCTTT. This codes for CAASRSDTEAFF.

The chain has TRBV5-8 and TRBJ1-6; no definite D call. With 9 bases removed from V and 1 base from J, the gap between germline ends came to 11 bases. From germline, CDR1 is SGHTS and CDR2 YDEGEE. This CDR3 is 14 amino acids long. The CDR3 DNA sequence: TGTGCCAACGAAGAGGGTTCCTATAATTCACCCCTCCACTTT. It specifies CANEEGSYNSPLHF.

This clone was observed once. J is TRBJ1-2 and V is TRBV30; D uncertain. Germline CDR1 GTSNPN, CDR2 SVGIG (reference sequence). Trimming stripped 0 bases from V and 0 bases from J, with 11 bases between. This CDR3 spans 15 amino acids. In DNA, the CDR3 is TGTGCCTGGAGTGTAAGCGGAGAAGCTAACTATGGCTACACCTTC. It specifies CAWSVSGEANYGYTF.

The chain is built from TRBV7-2 and TRBJ2-1; tentatively, D is TRBD1 (5 bases). V was shortened by 4 bases and J by 0 bases, with 16 bases between the two germline ends. Germline CDR1 reads SGHTA; CDR2 reads FQGNSA. The CDR3 has 17 amino acids. The CDR3 DNA reads TGTGCCAGCAGCTCGGTTACCTCAGGGTTCTCCTACAATGAGCAGTTCTTC. This translates into CASSSVTSGFSYNEQFF. Full variable domain (rest looked up from reference TRBV7-2 and TRBJ2-1): GAGVSQSPSNKVTEKGKDVELRCDPISGHTALYWYRQSLGQGLEFLIYFQGNSAPDKSGLPSDRFSAERTGGSVSTLTIQRTQQEDSAVYLCASSSVTSGFSYNEQFFGPGTRLTVL.

V and J are TRBV15 and TRBJ1-2; D unresolved. CDR3 length: 15 amino acids. V lost 0 bases and J 3 bases, leaving 11 bases between the germline ends. Germline-derived CDR1 and CDR2 are LNHNV and YYDKDF (reference sequence). CDR3 in DNA: TGTGCCACCAGCAGAGATCTTACAGTTTACTATGGCTACACCTTC. It yields the protein CATSRDLTVYYGYTF.